This TCR beta chain comes out of a study of neurological immune-mediated disorders. Germline values: CDR1 SGHTA, CDR2 FQGNSA. V was cut by 5 bases and J by 0 bases, with 13 bases left in between. This CDR3 comprises 15 residues. Overall study findings and caveats: No expanded-clone CDR3 amino acid sequence recurred across subjects, suggesting private TCR-beta repertoires.

This clonotype was counted many times. Antigen: not known. TCRdb reanalysed the 5' RACE reads using MiXCR and keeps one entry per CDR3 protein. Of 65,000 to 75,000 distinct CDR3 sequences listed, 4.5% to 6% are singletons. The source is a woman in her seventies with multiple sclerosis. V is TRBV7-2 and J is TRBJ2-5; weak D call: TRBD2 (5 bases). The material sequenced was PBMCs. The CDR3 spells CASSPSRGNQETQYF. CDR3 DNA: TGTGCCAGCAGCCCTAGTCGGGGAAACCAAGAGACCCAGTACTTC.